This T cell receptor beta chain was documented in a study of T cell repertoires in cytomegalovirus infection. In the study overall: Public TCR beta signature analysis indicated the presence of both CMV infection and matching HLA type.

The length of the CDR3 is 13 residues. The germline CDR1 and CDR2 sequences are KGHSH and LQKENI. The J segment lost 10 bases and the V segment lost 4 bases, leaving 4 bases of the junction unmatched. TCRdb redid the calling of the reads with MiXCR, one entry per CDR3 protein. Of around 900,000 distinct CDR3 sequences listed, about a third were seen once; the top ten hold around 15%. Whole-study findings and limits: Ex vivo, HLA-C-restricted CMV-specific TCR beta clonotypes prevailed over the rest of the response.

Many counts were recorded for this clonotype. Its matching antigen is unknown. This chain connects TRBV18 to TRBJ2-1; TRBD2 aligns across 10 bases. Sample: cultured CD8+ T cells from PBMCs, taken from culture after CMV antigen stimulation. This TCR derives from a human donor in good health (CMV status not recorded). Some clones in this sample may be carry-over from other donors' samples. Here the CDR3 reads CASSQRGGSEQFF. The CDR3 DNA sequence: TGTGCCAGCTCACAGCGGGGGGGCAGCGAGCAGTTCTTC.